The 27 T cell receptor beta chains reported below all come from one sample, sequenced in a study of T-cell reconstitution after alpha-beta-depleted transplantation in children. Researchers prepared the TCRbeta library using unique molecular identifiers, the study reports. TCRdb re-analysed the PCR reads in MiXCR, keeping a single row per CDR3 protein. Here the sample spans fewer than 700,000 distinct CDR3 sequences, around 13% being singletons. The sequencing used PBMCs, mostly from graft donor cells, collected 360 days after TCRalphabeta/CD19-depleted stem cell transplant. Source of these receptors: a male patient younger than 18 who had a stem cell transplant for acute myeloid leukemia, so the T cells may come from the graft donor.

The chain links TRBV7-3 to TRBJ2-7, with 7 bases matching TRBD2. The CDR3 has 15 amino acids. Germline lookup yields CDR1 SGHTA and CDR2 FQGTGA. The trim removed 1 base at V and 2 bases at J, leaving 5 bases unmatched. The CDR3 here is CASSLSGGGTYEQYF. CDR3 DNA: TGTGCCAGCAGCTTAAGCGGGGGAGGGACCTACGAGCAGTACTTC.

The table lists this clonotype with many counts. The gene calls are TRBV19 and TRBJ1-1, with D maybe TRBD1 (6 bases). Germline V lookup: CDR1 LNHDA, CDR2 SQIVND (reference sequence). The length of the CDR3 is 14 residues. V was clipped by 4 bases and J by 4 bases, with 13 bases between them. Here the CDR3 DNA reads TGTGCCAGTAGTACCACAGGGAGGGGCACTGAAGCTTTCTTT. This gives the protein CASSTTGRGTEAFF. Full variable domain (missing parts from reference TRBV19 and TRBJ1-1): DGGITQSPKYLFRKEGQNVTLSCEQNLNHDAMYWYRQDPGQGLRLIYYSQIVNDFQKGDIAEGYSVSREKKESFPLTVTSAQKNPTAFYLCASSTTGRGTEAFFGQGTRLTVV.

The J gene is TRBJ1-4, the V gene TRBV12-3 or TRBV12-4; D gene ambiguous. V dropped 6 bases and J dropped 0 bases, with 11 bases sitting between them. This CDR3 has 15 residues. The CDR3 spells CASRPAGATNEKLFF. The CDR3 DNA reads as TGTGCCAGCAGACCCGCGGGCGCAACTAATGAAAAACTGTTTTTT.

The V call is TRBV20-1, the J call TRBJ2-1; D possibly corresponds to TRBD1 (6 bases). CDR1 and CDR2 (germline): DFQATT, SNEGSKA (reference sequence). The CDR3 has 15 residues. Trimming took off 7 bases at V and 0 bases at J, with 16 bases between the two ends. The CDR3 DNA follows: TGCAGTGGGGGGCAGGCGGGTCGCTCCTACAATGAGCAGTTCTTC. Translated, it gives CSGGQAGRSYNEQFF.

This clonotype was counted a few times. The rearrangement joins TRBV4-2 to TRBJ1-4; no reliable D call. The CDR3 sequence is 16 residues long. Germline lookup yields CDR1 LGHNA and CDR2 YNFKEQ. Trimming removed 1 base at V and 8 bases at J, with 17 bases between. CDR3 nucleotides: TGTGCCAGCAGCCAAGGGAATCCGACTAAGAAGGAAAAACTGTTTTTT. Protein product: CASSQGNPTKKEKLFF.

This clonotype was found a few times. The chain uses TRBV4-1 and TRBJ2-3; TRBD2 matches at 13 bases. The CDR3 loop spans 21 amino acids. Germline V gene data show CDR1 as MGHRA and CDR2 as YSYEKL. V trimming: 0 bases; J trimming: 3 bases; junction bases outside the gene matches: 15. The CDR3 sequence: CASSQDRRGLAGVKRTDTQYF. The CDR3 nucleotides are TGCGCCAGCAGCCAAGATCGGCGCGGACTAGCGGGAGTAAAAAGGACAGATACGCAGTATTTT.

CDR3 DNA sequence: TGCGCCAGCAGCTCCTGGGACAGCTCCTACGAGCAGTACTTC. Amino acids: CASSSWDSSYEQYF. The chain combines TRBV5-1 with TRBJ2-7; 7 nucleotides align to TRBD1. From germline, CDR1 is SGHRS and CDR2 YFSETQ. Trimming removed 3 bases from V and 0 bases from J; junction bases left unmatched: 3. There are 14 residues in the CDR3.

This clonotype turned up a few times. CDR3 nucleotides: TGTGCCAGCAGCCAAGCGGGCCTAGGCTATGGCTACACCTTC. Residues: CASSQAGLGYGYTF. This sequence joins TRBV4-2 and TRBJ1-2; D not resolved. This CDR3 comprises 14 residues. The germline V and J ends were trimmed by 1 base and 4 bases, with 10 bases remaining between them. CDR1 and CDR2 (germline): LGHNA, YNFKEQ.

This chain uses TRBV28 with TRBJ1-5, with 7 bases identical to TRBD1. With 4 bases clipped from V and 4 bases from J, the junction kept 13 bases outside the gene matches. The CDR3 has 17 residues. CDR1 and CDR2 from the germline V gene are MDHEN and SYDVKM. CDR3 DNA sequence: TGTGCCAGCAGTTCTCCCTCGGGACAGTTCATTAATCAGCCCCAGCATTTT. It encodes CASSSPSGQFINQPQHF.

The table lists this clonotype with a few counts. The chain uses TRBV12-3 or TRBV12-4 and TRBJ2-1, with TRBD2 matching over 9 bases. V lost 6 bases to trimming and J lost 10 bases; unmatched junction nucleotides: 10. The CDR3 runs to 14 residues. CDR3 loop: CASRAGLALGEQFF. The CDR3 nucleotides read TGTGCCAGCAGGGCCGGACTAGCGTTGGGCGAGCAGTTCTTC.

This clonotype was seen repeatedly, ten times or more. The chain employs TRBV7-3 and TRBJ1-5; D might be TRBD1 (5 bases). This CDR3 spans 21 amino acids. Per germline, CDR1 SGHTA and CDR2 FQGTGA. V lost 0 bases to trimming and J lost 0 bases, with 24 bases between them. CDR3 amino acids: CASSLTLYGREVRYSNQPQHF. DNA of the CDR3: TGTGCCAGCAGCTTAACACTGTACGGCAGGGAGGTTAGATATAGCAATCAGCCCCAGCATTTT. The full variable domain, its missing parts supplied by reference TRBV7-3 and TRBJ1-5, is GAGVSQTPSNKVTEKGKYVELRCDPISGHTALYWYRQSLGQGPEFLIYFQGTGAADDSGLPNDRFFAVRPEGSVSTLKIQRTERGDSAVYLCASSLTLYGREVRYSNQPQHFGDGTRLSIL.

The V and J genes are TRBV10-3 and TRBJ2-1, with 10 bases matching TRBD2. This CDR3 is 23 amino acids long. In germline, CDR1 is ENHRY, CDR2 SYGVKD. The junction had 30 bases not matched to a gene; V was cut back by 8 bases and J by 2 bases. The CDR3 protein is CAIAPLGTGPAGGPSSAYNEQFF. The CDR3 nucleotides are TGTGCCATCGCCCCCCTCGGGACAGGACCAGCGGGAGGGCCCTCCTCCGCCTACAATGAGCAGTTCTTC.

This clonotype was counted many times. This rearrangement joins TRBV29-1 to TRBJ2-1; D unclear. From germline, CDR1 is SQVTM and CDR2 ANQGSEA. This CDR3 spans 11 amino acids. DNA of the CDR3: TGCACCGACCTGGCCTACAATGAGCAGTTCTTC. It codes for CTDLAYNEQFF.

V gene TRBV9 combines with J gene TRBJ1-1; possible D gene TRBD1, 5 bases. The V gene lost 2 bases and the J gene lost 5 bases, with 10 bases spanning the gap. Germline CDR1 is SGDLS and CDR2 is YYNGEE. The CDR3 runs to 13 residues. The CDR3 DNA follows: TGTGCCAGCAGCGTGGACGGGGGGACTGAAGCTTTCTTT. Protein sequence: CASSVDGGTEAFF.

This clonotype appeared a few times. The V and J genes are TRBV11-2 and TRBJ2-1; possibly TRBD2 for D (6 bases). V lost 6 bases, J lost 6 bases, and 27 bases lay in between. The V gene's germline CDR1 is SGHAT and CDR2 FQNNGV. This CDR3 spans 18 amino acids. The CDR3 reads CASSLLTSRLFGGNEQFF. DNA of the CDR3: TGTGCCAGCAGTTTACTTACCTCGAGGCTCTTCGGGGGCAATGAGCAGTTCTTC.

This sequence joins TRBV7-9 and TRBJ1-2, with unresolved D. The ends were cut back, 1 base at V and 4 bases at J, with 7 bases in the middle. CDR3 size: 13 residues. CDR1 and CDR2 (germline): SEHNR, FQNEAQ (reference sequence). The CDR3, as DNA: TGTGCCAGCAGCTTAGGTATAGCCTATGGCTACACCTTC. The encoded protein is CASSLGIAYGYTF.

In its sample, this clonotype was seen many times. V is TRBV28 and J is TRBJ1-1; D perhaps matches TRBD1 (6 bases). Germline V gives CDR1 MDHEN, CDR2 SYDVKM. Between the trimmed V and J ends, which lost 11 bases and 1 base, there was a span of 23 bases. CDR3 length: 16 residues. The DNA for the CDR3 is TGTGCCTCAACGGGGACAAACCCTCCCGAGAACACTGAAGCTTTCTTT. It specifies CASTGTNPPENTEAFF.

V usage is TRBV27 and J usage is TRBJ2-3, with D uncertain. Trimming took 2 bases from V and 10 from J, leaving 10 bases between them. The CDR3 sequence is 12 residues long. Germline CDR1 reads MNHEY; CDR2 reads SMNVEV (reference sequence). CDR3 DNA sequence: TGTGCCAGCAGTTTACCTTACCACCCGCAGTATTTT. Translating it yields CASSLPYHPQYF.

The table lists this clonotype with a few counts. A read error may explain this, as a much larger clone is one base away. V usage is TRBV3-1 and J usage is TRBJ1-5, with unresolved D. CDR1 and CDR2 from the germline V gene are LGHDT and YNNKEL (reference sequence). V lost 3 bases and J lost 3, with 3 bases in between. This CDR3 contains 12 residues. DNA for the CDR3: TGTGCCAGCAGCCAGGACAATCAGCCCCAGCATTTT. Its protein is CASSQDNQPQHF. The full variable domain, with the rest looked up from reference TRBV3-1 and TRBJ1-5, is DTAVSQTPKYLVTQMGNDKSIKCEQNLGHDTMYWYKQDSKKFLKIMFSYNNKELIINETVPNRFSPKSPDKAHLNLHINSLELGDSAVYFCASSQDNQPQHFGDGTRLSIL.

This rearrangement joins TRBV5-1 to TRBJ1-6; no clear D gene. Germline assignment: CDR1 SGHRS and CDR2 YFSETQ. V was clipped by 7 bases and J by 8 bases, with 22 bases between them. The CDR3 runs to 16 residues. The CDR3 DNA follows: TGCGCCAGCCTGCCCTCGGAGAAAGACATGGATTCACCCCTCCACTTT. It yields the protein CASLPSEKDMDSPLHF.

The CDR3 coding sequence is TGTGCCAGCACCGGACTAGCGGTTAATGAGCAGTTCTTC. It yields the protein CASTGLAVNEQFF. The chain employs TRBV5-5 and TRBJ2-1, with 10 bases aligning to TRBD2. The CDR3 spans 13 residues. Losses at the gene ends were 6 bases for V and 7 bases for J; bases not matched to a gene: 4. The germline CDR1 and CDR2 sequences are SGHKS and YYEKEE (reference sequence).

This clonotype occurred many times. The rearrangement joins TRBV15 to TRBJ2-4; 16 bases align to TRBD2. V trimming: 5 bases; J trimming: 8 bases; junction bases outside the gene matches: 6. Germline CDR1 and CDR2: LNHNV and YYDKDF (reference sequence). This CDR3 is 16 amino acids long. In DNA, the CDR3 is TGTGCCACCAGCGCCCCGGGACTAGCGGGAGGGGACATTCAGTACTTC. Protein: CATSAPGLAGGDIQYF.

This clonotype turned up a few times. This sequence joins TRBV27 and TRBJ1-2; D call uncertain. CDR1 MNHEY and CDR2 SMNVEV come from the germline V gene (reference sequence). V lost 1 base and J lost 8, with 17 bases in between. The CDR3 is made up of 15 amino acids. In nucleotides, the CDR3 is TGTGCCAGCAGTTTATGGGGAGGGCCAGAACAAGGCTACACCTTC. It yields the protein CASSLWGGPEQGYTF.

This clonotype was seen repeatedly, ten times or more. The chain joins TRBV7-2 to TRBJ2-3, with 8 positions matching TRBD2. CDR3 size: 16 residues. Trimming cost V 5 bases and J 7 bases; bases outside gene matches: 14. CDR1 and CDR2 from the germline V gene are SGHTA and FQGNSA. The CDR3, as DNA: TGTGCCAGCAGCCAACCTGGGTCCGGGAGGGCCAATACGCAGTATTTT. As protein: CASSQPGSGRANTQYF.

This clonotype was seen at least ten times. This rearrangement joins TRBV5-1 to TRBJ2-7; D could derive from TRBD1 or TRBD2 (5 bases each). This CDR3 has 14 residues. The V end was cut by 5 bases, the J end by 5 bases, with 17 bases between. Germline-derived CDR1 and CDR2 are SGHRS and YFSETQ. The DNA for the CDR3 is TGCGCCAGCAGTGCGTTGACCACGGGACACGAGCAGTACTTC. Its translation is CASSALTTGHEQYF.

This clonotype was seen a handful of times. This rearrangement joins TRBV9 to TRBJ2-7; D perhaps matches TRBD2 (6 bases). Germline CDR1 is SGDLS and CDR2 is YYNGEE. Trimming pared 0 bases from V and 2 bases from J, leaving 12 bases between. The CDR3 length is 15 residues. This CDR3 reads CASSVGAGSPYEQYF. In nucleotides, the CDR3 is TGTGCCAGCAGCGTAGGGGCGGGGAGCCCCTACGAGCAGTACTTC. Drawing the rest from reference TRBV9 and TRBJ2-7, the complete variable domain is DSGVTQTPKHLITATGQRVTLRCSPRSGDLSVYWYQQSLDQGLQFLIQYYNGEERAKGNILERFSAQQFPDLHSELNLSSLELGDSALYFCASSVGAGSPYEQYFGPGTRLTVT.

The chain joins TRBV6-2 or TRBV6-3 to TRBJ2-1; 7 nucleotides line up with TRBD2. Germline V gene data show CDR1 as MNHEY and CDR2 as SVGEGT. The junction had 6 bases not matched to a gene; V was cut back by 8 bases and J by 5 bases. The CDR3 is 13 residues long. In nucleotides, the CDR3 is TGTGCCAGCCGTGGACTAGGTCACAATGAGCAGTTCTTC. Amino acids: CASRGLGHNEQFF.